This TCR beta chain was sequenced for a study of CD8 T cells in Susac syndrome. With random hexamers, reverse transcription was performed on roughly 0.5 to 1 ug of RNA. The method of amplification for TCR beta CDR3 was immunoSEQ multiplex PCR, covering 54 Vbeta and 13 Jbeta. TCRdb re-called the immunoSEQ multiplex PCR reads through MiXCR, storing one row per CDR3 protein. The data show some 190,000 distinct CDR3 sequences, approximately 94% seen once. Details on this clonotype: The target antigen is unknown. Relative to the germline gene, one junction end is altered; a read error may explain this.

CDR3 length: 13 amino acids. Purification of the CD8+ and CD4+ T cells relied on negative isolation, and TEMRA cells underwent FACS enrichment. Findings and caveats of the study: The TCR sequencing and HLA analysis in the study involved a relatively small number of individuals, as the study acknowledged.

The chain combines TRBV12-3 or TRBV12-4 with TRBJ1-3; weak D call: TRBD1 (6 bases). The clonotype originates from a human donor with Susac syndrome. What was sequenced was CD4+ T cells from PBMCs. DNA for the CDR3: TGTGCTAGCAGCTTAGGGACAGGAAACACCATATATTTT. It specifies CASSLGTGNTIYF.